A single TCR beta chain is shown here with its context. The record originates from a study of T-cell reconstitution after alpha-beta-depleted transplantation in children. Construction of the TCRbeta library involved unique molecular identifiers. MiXCR, applied by TCRdb to the PCR reads, yields one record per CDR3 protein. The data show some 840,000 distinct CDR3 sequences, with about 15% seen just once and just under 5% held by the top ten. The germline gives CDR1 SGHDT, CDR2 YYEEEE. The CDR3 has 20 residues. Trimming cost V 4 bases and J 0 bases; bases outside gene matches: 15. The source material was PBMCs, mostly from graft donor cells, sampled 360 days after TCRalphabeta/CD19-depleted stem cell transplant. V gene TRBV5-6 combines with J gene TRBJ2-1; 11 bases align to TRBD2. This clonotype originated in a male patient under 18 who had a stem cell transplant for acute lymphoblastic leukemia, so the T cells may come from the graft donor. CDR3 nucleotide sequence: TGTGCCAGCAGCCCCCGGGACAGGCTGACTAGCGGGAACTCCTACAATGAGCAGTTCTTC. Residues: CASSPRDRLTSGNSYNEQFF.